Below, one TCR beta chain is given with its context. In the original analysis: Reference gene primer amplification gave estimated nucleated cell counts. Sequencing used immunoSEQ multiplex PCR; TCRdb keeps in-frame clones, though not all of them. The V and J calls and the clone size are those of that table, but D and trimming were determined from the DNA. The data contain around 81,000 clones, roughly 78% of them seen just once; the ten biggest clones take up 7% to 9.5%. The record originates from a study of blood T cell repertoires in COVID-19. Study summary: Italy, Spain and the United States were the sources of the convalescent and acute COVID-19 samples. T cells, B-cell-depleted T cells, or PBMCs provided the cDNA or gDNA that served as material.

CDR1 SGHVS and CDR2 FNYEAQ come from the germline V gene. With 5 bases clipped from V and 6 bases from J, the junction kept 6 bases outside the gene matches. There are 14 residues in the CDR3. Material: peripheral blood. The clonotype comes from a human donor in a cohort sampled during active COVID-19. The chain couples TRBV7-6 to TRBJ2-2; 7 nucleotides agree with TRBD2. The CDR3 spells CASSTIAGPGELFF. DNA of the CDR3: TGTGCCAGCAGCACAATAGCGGGCCCCGGGGAGCTGTTTTTT.